This TCR beta chain was obtained from a study of T cell responses to AZD1222 COVID-19 vaccine. As for the study in general: Researchers grouped second doses given at about 4 or about 12 weeks into one pool.

The germline CDR1 and CDR2 sequences are SGHRS and YFSETQ. J lost 2 bases, V lost 0 bases, and 1 base had no gene match. The CDR3 is made up of 14 amino acids. About this clone: Its antigen is not known.

Clones were read by immunoSEQ multiplex PCR, and TCRdb kept only the in-frame ones, dropping some. The data contain 200,000 or so clones, 70% to 90% of them singletons. Study results and limitations: In all cases, repertoires were sampled only after the peak T cell response.

The clonotype comes from an adult in good health. This chain joins TRBV5-1 and TRBJ1-2, with TRBD1 matching over 7 bases. The material was peripheral blood, obtained on day 0 of AZD1222 vaccination. The CDR3, as DNA: TGCGCCAGCAGCTTGGAGGGACAGAACTATGGCTACACCTTC. Protein product: CASSLEGQNYGYTF.